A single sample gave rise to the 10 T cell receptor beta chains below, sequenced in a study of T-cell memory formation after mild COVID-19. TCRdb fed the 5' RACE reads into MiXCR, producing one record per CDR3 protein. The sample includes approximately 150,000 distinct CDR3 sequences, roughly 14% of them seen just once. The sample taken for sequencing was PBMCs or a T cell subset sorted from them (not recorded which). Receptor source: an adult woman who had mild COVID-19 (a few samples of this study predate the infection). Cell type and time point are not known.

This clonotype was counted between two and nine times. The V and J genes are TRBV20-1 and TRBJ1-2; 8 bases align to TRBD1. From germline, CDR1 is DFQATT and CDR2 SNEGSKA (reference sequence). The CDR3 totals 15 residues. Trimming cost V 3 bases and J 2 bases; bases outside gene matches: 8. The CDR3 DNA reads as TGCAGTGCTAGGGGGTACAGACAGGGGAACTATGGCTACACCTTC. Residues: CSARGYRQGNYGYTF.

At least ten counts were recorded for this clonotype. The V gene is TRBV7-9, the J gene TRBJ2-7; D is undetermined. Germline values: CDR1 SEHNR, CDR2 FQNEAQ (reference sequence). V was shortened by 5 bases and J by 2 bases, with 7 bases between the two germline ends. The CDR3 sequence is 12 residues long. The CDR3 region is CASSQDTYEQYF. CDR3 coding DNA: TGTGCCAGCAGCCAAGATACCTACGAGCAGTACTTC. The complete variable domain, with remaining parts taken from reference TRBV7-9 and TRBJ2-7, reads DTGVSQNPRHKITKRGQNVTFRCDPISEHNRLYWYRQTLGQGPEFLTYFQNEAQLEKSRLLSDRFSAERPKGSFSTLEIQRTEQGDSAMYLCASSQDTYEQYFGPGTRLTVT.

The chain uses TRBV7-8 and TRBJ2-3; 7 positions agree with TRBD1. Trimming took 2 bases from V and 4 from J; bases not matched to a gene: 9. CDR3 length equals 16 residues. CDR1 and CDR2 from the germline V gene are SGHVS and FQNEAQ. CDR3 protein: CASSLRLRQGADTQYF. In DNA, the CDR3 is TGTGCCAGCAGCTTAAGATTGAGACAGGGAGCAGATACGCAGTATTTT.

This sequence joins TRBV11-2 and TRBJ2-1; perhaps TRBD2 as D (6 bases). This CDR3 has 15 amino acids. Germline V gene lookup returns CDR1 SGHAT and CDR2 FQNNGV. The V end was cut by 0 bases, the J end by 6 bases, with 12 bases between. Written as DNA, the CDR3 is TGTGCCAGCAGCTTAGATCGTAGTAGCGGCAATGAGCAGTTCTTC. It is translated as CASSLDRSSGNEQFF.

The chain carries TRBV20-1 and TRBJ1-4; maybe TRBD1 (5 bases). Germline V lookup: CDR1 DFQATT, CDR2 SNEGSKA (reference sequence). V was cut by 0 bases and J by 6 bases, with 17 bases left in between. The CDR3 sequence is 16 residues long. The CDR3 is CSARDLSAGSDEKLFF. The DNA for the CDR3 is TGCAGTGCTAGAGATCTCTCGGCAGGGTCGGATGAAAAACTGTTTTTT.

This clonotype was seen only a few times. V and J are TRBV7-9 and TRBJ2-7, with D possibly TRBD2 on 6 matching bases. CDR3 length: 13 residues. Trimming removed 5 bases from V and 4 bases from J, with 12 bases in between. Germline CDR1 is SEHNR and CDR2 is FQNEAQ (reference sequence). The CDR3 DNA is TGTGCCAGCAGCGGCACTAGCCAATACGAGCAGTACTTC. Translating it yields CASSGTSQYEQYF.

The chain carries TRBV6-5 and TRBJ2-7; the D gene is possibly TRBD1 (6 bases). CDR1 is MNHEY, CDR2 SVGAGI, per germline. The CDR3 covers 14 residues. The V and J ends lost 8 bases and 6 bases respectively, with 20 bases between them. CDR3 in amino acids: CASRTDYSSREQYF. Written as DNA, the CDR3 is TGTGCCAGCCGGACAGACTATTCTTCTCGCGAGCAGTACTTC.

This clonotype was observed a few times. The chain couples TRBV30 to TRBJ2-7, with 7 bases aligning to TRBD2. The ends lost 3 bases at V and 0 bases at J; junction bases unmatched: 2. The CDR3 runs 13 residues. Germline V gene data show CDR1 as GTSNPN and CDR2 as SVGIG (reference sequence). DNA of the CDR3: TGTGCCTGGAGGGGAGGGAGCTCCTACGAGCAGTACTTC. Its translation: CAWRGGSSYEQYF. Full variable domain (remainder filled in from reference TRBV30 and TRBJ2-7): SQTIHQWPATLVQPVGSPLSLECTVEGTSNPNLYWYRQAAGRGLQLLFYSVGIGQISSEVPQNLSASRPQDRQFILSSKKLLLSDSGFYLCAWRGGSSYEQYFGPGTRLTVT.

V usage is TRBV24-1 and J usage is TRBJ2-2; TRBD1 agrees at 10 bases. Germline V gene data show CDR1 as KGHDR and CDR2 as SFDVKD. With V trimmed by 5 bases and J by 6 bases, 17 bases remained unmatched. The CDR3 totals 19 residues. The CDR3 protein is CATSAPDRGRGVDAGELFF. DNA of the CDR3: TGTGCCACCAGTGCCCCCGACAGGGGGCGAGGAGTGGACGCCGGGGAGCTGTTTTTT.

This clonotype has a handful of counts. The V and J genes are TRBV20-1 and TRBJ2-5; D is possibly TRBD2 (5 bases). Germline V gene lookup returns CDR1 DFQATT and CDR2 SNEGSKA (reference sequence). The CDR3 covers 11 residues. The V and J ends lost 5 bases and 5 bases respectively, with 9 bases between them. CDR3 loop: CSARTGETQYF. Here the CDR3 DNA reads TGCAGTGCTCGAACGGGGGAGACCCAGTACTTC.